These T cell receptor beta chains were read from a single sample in a study of blood T cell repertoires in COVID-19. Sequenced by immunoSEQ multiplex PCR; TCRdb stores in-frame clones only, minus some. The table includes 57,000 or so clones, more than 60% detected once. The specimen was peripheral blood. The origin of the receptors is a man between 60 and 75 years old with acute or convalescent COVID-19. CDR3s include the opening cysteine and the closing phenylalanine or tryptophan. Each record gives: V gene, J gene, clone size, CDR3 protein. Expanded clones are given a class, and other clones once, few, many or no size at all.

TRBV19	TRBJ2-1	few	CASSTQYTGGPYNEQFF
TRBV9	TRBJ2-3	NA	CASSVAGLRTDTQYF
TRBV5-1	TRBJ2-7	few	CASSLRTSGTSEQYF
TRBV7-9	TRBJ1-1	NA	CASSSPLDRDVTEAFF
TRBV9	TRBJ2-3	NA	CASSEGDTTDTQYF
TRBV24-1	TRBJ2-3	NA	CATSEATGQNTDTQYF
TRBV19	TRBJ1-1	NA	CASSILQGLNTEAFF
TRBV27	TRBJ2-1	NA	CASSLSGLAGTSYNEQFF
TRBV7-9	TRBJ2-7	NA	CASSTTGTDYEQYF
TRBV28	TRBJ1-5	NA	CASSSGQGGNQPQHF
TRBV28	TRBJ1-2	NA	CASSPTPGTGVRYTF
TRBV3-1/TRBV3-2	TRBJ1-3	NA	CASSSRALSGNTIYF
TRBV28	TRBJ2-3	NA	CASSSPHTGLDTQYF
TRBV5-1	TRBJ1-5	NA	CASSAGTGGDQPQHF
TRBV7-3	TRBJ2-3	NA	CASSLAGGNTDTQYF
TRBV18	TRBJ2-7	NA	CASSAGNSYEQYF
TRBV12-3/TRBV12-4	TRBJ2-3	NA	CASRTPGADTQYF
TRBV9	TRBJ2-5	NA	CASSVGSGSQETQYF
TRBV28	TRBJ1-2	NA	CASSSGGTGRLHGYTF
TRBV3-1/TRBV3-2	TRBJ2-3	NA	CASSRLSGTSTDTQYF
TRBV6-4	TRBJ1-1	NA	CASSRGQLLNTEAFF
TRBV4-1	TRBJ2-3	NA	CASSQAETGLDTQYF
TRBV12-3/TRBV12-4	TRBJ1-2	NA	CASNRQGSRYTF
TRBV30	TRBJ1-5	NA	CAWSRGQHNQPQHF
TRBV27	TRBJ2-1	NA	CASSLLGDNEQFF
TRBV7-9	TRBJ2-7	NA	CASTISGRAPYEQYF
TRBV5-1	TRBJ2-7	NA	CASSHGTGLRSYEQYF
TRBV19	TRBJ2-7	NA	CATSGFYEQYF
TRBV7-9	TRBJ2-1	NA	CASSLRLAGSYNEQFF
TRBV2	TRBJ1-1	NA	CASSEQGNTEAFF
TRBV10-1	TRBJ2-1	NA	CASTASRGSNEQFF